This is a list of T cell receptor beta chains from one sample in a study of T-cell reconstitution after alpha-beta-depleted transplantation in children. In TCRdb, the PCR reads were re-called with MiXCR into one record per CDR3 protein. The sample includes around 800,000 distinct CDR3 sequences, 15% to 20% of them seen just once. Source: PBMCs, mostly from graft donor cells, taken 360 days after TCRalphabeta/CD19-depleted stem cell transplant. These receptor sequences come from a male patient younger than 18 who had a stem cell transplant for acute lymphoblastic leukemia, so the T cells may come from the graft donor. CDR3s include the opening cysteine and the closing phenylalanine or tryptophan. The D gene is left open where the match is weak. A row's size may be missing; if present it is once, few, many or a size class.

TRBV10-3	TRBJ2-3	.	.	CATHPDTTGDTQYF	TGTGCCACTCACCCCGACACGACCGGGGATACGCAGTATTTT
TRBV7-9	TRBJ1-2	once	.	CASKPQGVRNGYTF	TGTGCCAGCAAACCCCAGGGTGTTCGCAATGGCTACACCTTC
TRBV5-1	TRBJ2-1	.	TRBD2	CASSLGTGTRVYNEQFF	TGCGCCAGCAGCTTGGGGACCGGGACTAGAGTGTACAATGAGCAGTTCTTC
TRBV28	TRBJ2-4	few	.	CASSIYRDSKMPYF	TGTGCCAGCAGTATATACCGGGACTCGAAAATGCCGTACTTC
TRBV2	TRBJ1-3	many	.	CASFSGNTIYF	TGTGCCAGCTTCTCTGGAAACACCATATATTTT
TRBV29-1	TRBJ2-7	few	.	CSVATIAYEQYF	TGCAGCGTTGCGACCATAGCCTACGAGCAGTACTTC
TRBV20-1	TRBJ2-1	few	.	CSARPVAPHNEQFF	TGCAGTGCTAGGCCAGTAGCGCCTCACAATGAGCAGTTCTTC
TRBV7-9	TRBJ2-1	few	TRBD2	CASSPLDLAGAYNEQFF	TGTGCCAGCAGCCCCCTAGACCTGGCGGGAGCCTACAATGAGCAGTTCTTC
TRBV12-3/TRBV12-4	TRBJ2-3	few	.	CASSLPTSSTDTQYF	TGTGCCAGCAGTTTACCCACCTCTAGCACAGATACGCAGTATTTT
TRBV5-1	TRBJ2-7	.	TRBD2	CASSFERRGVGEQYF	TGCGCCAGCAGCTTCGAGCGTCGGGGGGTTGGGGAGCAGTACTTC
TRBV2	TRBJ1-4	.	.	CASRDPREKLFF	TGTGCCAGCCGGGACCCGAGGGAAAAACTGTTTTTT
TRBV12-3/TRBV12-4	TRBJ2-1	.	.	CASTGEKGSRNEQFF	TGTGCCAGCACGGGGGAGAAGGGAAGTCGCAATGAGCAGTTCTTC
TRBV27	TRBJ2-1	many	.	CATRRRDYNEQFF	TGTGCCACCCGCCGGAGGGACTACAATGAGCAGTTCTTC
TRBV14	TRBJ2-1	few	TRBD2	CASSQLAGASYNEQFF	TGTGCCAGCAGCCAACTAGCGGGAGCCTCCTACAATGAGCAGTTCTTC
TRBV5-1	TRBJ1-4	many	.	CASSHRDGNEKLFF	TGCGCCAGCAGCCACCGGGACGGTAATGAAAAACTGTTTTTT
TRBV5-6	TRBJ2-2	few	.	CASSYKSGATGELFF	TGTGCCAGCAGCTACAAATCGGGAGCTACCGGGGAGCTGTTTTTT
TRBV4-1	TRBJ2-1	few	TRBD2	CASSHHPSGEGPLYEQFF	TGCGCCAGCAGCCACCACCCCAGCGGGGAGGGCCCTCTTTATGAGCAGTTCTTC
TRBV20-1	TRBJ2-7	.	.	CSARDRTPLISSYEQYF	TGCAGTGCTAGAGATCGTACCCCATTGATAAGCTCCTACGAGCAGTACTTC
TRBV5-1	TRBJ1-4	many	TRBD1	CASSLGTGATNEKLFF	TGCGCCAGCAGCTTGGGGACAGGAGCAACTAATGAAAAACTGTTTTTT
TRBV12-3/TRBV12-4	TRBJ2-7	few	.	CASSLLTGRSYEQYF	TGTGCCAGCAGTTTGCTGACGGGCAGATCCTACGAGCAGTACTTC
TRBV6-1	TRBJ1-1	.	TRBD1	CASSPRTGDTNTEAFF	TGTGCCAGCAGTCCTAGGACAGGGGACACGAACACTGAAGCTTTCTTT
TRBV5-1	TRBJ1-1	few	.	CASSTQPLNTEAFF	TGCGCCAGCAGCACCCAGCCCCTGAACACTGAAGCTTTCTTT
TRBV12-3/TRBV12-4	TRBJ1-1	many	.	CASSTGTEAFF	TGTGCCAGCAGTACAGGTACTGAAGCTTTCTTT
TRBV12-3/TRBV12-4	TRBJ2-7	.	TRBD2	CASSWEGNYEQYF	TGTGCCAGCAGTTGGGAGGGAAACTACGAGCAGTACTTC
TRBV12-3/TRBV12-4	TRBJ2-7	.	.	CASRGWTTDRPYEQYF	TGTGCCAGCAGGGGGTGGACGACGGATAGGCCCTACGAGCAGTACTTC
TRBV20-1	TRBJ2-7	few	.	CSARVDEQYF	TGCAGTGCTAGAGTGGACGAGCAGTACTTC
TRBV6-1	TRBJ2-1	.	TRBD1	CASSEKGTVYEQFF	TGTGCCAGCAGTGAAAAGGGGACAGTATATGAGCAGTTCTTC
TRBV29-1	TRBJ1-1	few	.	CSARGDPTEAFF	TGCAGCGCCCGGGGCGACCCCACTGAAGCTTTCTTT
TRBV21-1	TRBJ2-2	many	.	CASGKNTGELFF	TGTGCCAGCGGAAAGAACACCGGGGAGCTGTTTTTT
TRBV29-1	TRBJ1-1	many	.	CSVVSVNDFF	TGCAGCGTTGTAAGTGTGAATGATTTCTTT
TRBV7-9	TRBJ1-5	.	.	CASTQAFNQPQHF	TGTGCCAGCACACAGGCCTTCAATCAGCCCCAGCATTTT
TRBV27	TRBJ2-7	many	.	CASSFEGSSYEQYF	TGTGCCAGCAGTTTCGAGGGAAGTTCCTACGAGCAGTACTTC
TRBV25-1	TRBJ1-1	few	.	CASSGPPSGDTEAFF	TGTGCCAGCAGTGGTCCCCCCTCAGGGGACACTGAAGCTTTCTTT
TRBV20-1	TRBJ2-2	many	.	CSARVASSTGELFF	TGCAGTGCTAGAGTCGCGAGCAGCACCGGGGAGCTGTTTTTT
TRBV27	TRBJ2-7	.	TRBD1	CASSSLQGAHYEQYF	TGTGCCAGCAGTTCCTTACAGGGGGCCCACTACGAGCAGTACTTC
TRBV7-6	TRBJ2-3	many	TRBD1	CASSPYRDRENTQYF	TGTGCCAGCAGCCCGTACCGGGACAGGGAAAATACGCAGTATTTT
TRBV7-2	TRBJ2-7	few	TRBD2	CASSHRTSGRAYEQYF	TGTGCCAGCAGCCATAGGACTAGCGGGAGGGCCTACGAGCAGTACTTC
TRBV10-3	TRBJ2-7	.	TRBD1	CAISIDRGYEQYF	TGTGCCATCAGCATCGACAGGGGCTACGAGCAGTACTTC
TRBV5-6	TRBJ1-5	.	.	CASSLGRAGQPQHF	TGTGCCAGCAGCTTGGGCCGGGCTGGTCAGCCCCAGCATTTT
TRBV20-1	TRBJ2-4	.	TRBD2	CSAGLVENIQYF	TGCAGTGCGGGACTAGTTGAAAACATTCAGTACTTC
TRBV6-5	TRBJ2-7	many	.	CASSQGSYYEQYF	TGTGCCAGCAGTCAGGGTTCTTACTACGAGCAGTACTTC
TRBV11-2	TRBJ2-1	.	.	CASSFWRASYNEQFF	TGTGCCAGCAGCTTTTGGCGGGCGTCCTACAATGAGCAGTTCTTC